This entry concerns a single T cell receptor (beta chain). The antigen remains unidentified. The data are from a study of human T cells and chemical hapten exposure. Study in general: Researchers reported sensitizing a 2 cm by 2 cm upper inner arm skin site with 2% DPC.

Regarding time point: pre-sensitization, week 0. The treatment denotes: therapeutic diphenylcyclopropenone sensitization with weekly scalp DPC. Per the original data handling: A typical sample had 93,000 or so TCRs, with roughly 20,000 to 700,000 overall. TCRdb redid the calling of the RACE reads with MiXCR, one entry per CDR3 protein. What appears here as the V and J calls and clone size reflects TCRdb's work, not the paper's. Among a few hundred thousand distinct CDR3 sequences listed, approximately 5% were seen once. The CDR3 contains 15 residues. Trimming removed 6 bases from V and 0 bases from J, with 13 bases in between. Study-wide points: Large CDR3 similarity clusters arose significantly more often from expanded TCRs than from controls. DPC sensitization produced no change in TCRs with frequency above 1 in 1000.

This chain links TRBV12-3 or TRBV12-4 with TRBJ2-3, with D possibly TRBD2 on 6 matching bases. The sequence derives from a young woman with alopecia areata. Some clones in this sample may be carry-over from other donors' samples. Source: whole blood, taken in connection with sensitization to the hapten diphenylcyclopropenone (DPC). The CDR3: CASSWGGGSTDTQYF. The CDR3 bases are TGTGCCAGCAGCTGGGGAGGAGGAAGCACAGATACGCAGTATTTT.